The 9 T cell receptor beta chains below were found in one sample sequenced in a study of post-analysis software for immune sequencing data. Every TCR beta cDNA library bore unique molecular identifiers. TCRdb recomputed calls from the PCR reads with MiXCR, one row per CDR3 protein. The sample lists 650,000 to 850,000 distinct CDR3 sequences, around 42% occurring once. Their antigens are not known. Study-wide results and limits: When patients were compared with controls, 4 or 5 TRBV segments were more frequent, TRBV5-6, TRBV5-1 and TRBV20-1 among them.

Source material: blood. The receptors here all came from a girl aged 5 to 17 with multiple sclerosis.

This sequence joins TRBV9 and TRBJ2-3; 7 bases line up with TRBD2. The V gene's germline CDR1 is SGDLS and CDR2 YYNGEE. The CDR3 covers 15 residues. With V trimmed by 2 bases and J by 2 bases, 5 bases remained unmatched. The CDR3 sequence is CASSVGGRATDTQYF. The CDR3 nucleotides are TGTGCCAGCAGCGTTGGCGGGAGAGCCACAGATACGCAGTATTTT.

This chain joins TRBV6-1 and TRBJ2-1, with 10 bases fitting TRBD1. Germline CDR1 reads MNHNS; CDR2 reads SASEGT. This CDR3 has 15 residues. V was pared by 6 bases and J by 3 bases, with 5 bases of the junction left unmatched. CDR3 nucleotides: TGTGCCAGCAGGGGGGACAGGGGCCTCTACAATGAGCAGTTCTTC. Protein: CASRGDRGLYNEQFF.

This chain connects TRBV6-6 to TRBJ2-2; 8 nucleotides match TRBD1. Germline-derived CDR1 and CDR2 are MNHNY and SVGAGI (reference sequence). J lost 3 bases, V lost 0 bases, and 6 bases had no gene match. The CDR3 has 17 amino acids. The DNA of the CDR3 is TGTGCCAGCAGTTACTCAAGGGACAGGAGGGACACCGGGGAGCTGTTTTTT. Its translation: CASSYSRDRRDTGELFF.

The chain couples TRBV15 to TRBJ2-7; D remains ambiguous. This CDR3 has 14 residues. Germline lookup yields CDR1 LNHNV and CDR2 YYDKDF (reference sequence). V dropped 4 bases and J dropped 3 bases, with 13 bases sitting between them. DNA of the CDR3: TGTGCCACCAGCAAAACTACCGACAACTACGAGCAGTACTTC. Protein sequence: CATSKTTDNYEQYF.

The rearrangement joins TRBV5-1 to TRBJ1-4; D gene unclear. This CDR3 has 15 amino acids. Germline V gene lookup returns CDR1 SGHRS and CDR2 YFSETQ. Trimming left V 4 bases short and J 5 bases short, with 15 bases between. The chain's CDR3 is CASSPEGTPNEKLFF. CDR3 DNA sequence: TGCGCCAGCAGCCCGGAGGGTACTCCGAATGAAAAACTGTTTTTT.

The chain links TRBV4-3 to TRBJ2-5, with D possibly TRBD2 on 5 matching bases. The length of the CDR3 is 16 residues. Germline CDR1 is LGHNA and CDR2 is YSLEER. V was pared by 3 bases and J by 11 bases, with 25 bases between. CDR3 protein: CASSQIVGAVTYKQYF. CDR3 coding DNA: TGCGCCAGCAGCCAGATTGTTGGAGCGGTAACCTACAAGCAGTACTTC.

This clonotype was counted many times. V usage is TRBV4-3 and J usage is TRBJ2-7; perhaps TRBD1 as D (6 bases). Germline loops: CDR1 LGHNA, CDR2 YSLEER. V gave up 0 bases and J gave up 4 bases, with 13 bases separating them. The CDR3 sequence is 15 residues long. CDR3 sequence: CASSQDTGWGYEQYF. The CDR3, as DNA: TGCGCCAGCAGCCAAGATACAGGGTGGGGGTACGAGCAGTACTTC.

The genes are TRBV27 and TRBJ2-1; no reliable D call. The CDR3 has 16 amino acids. Trimming took off 6 bases at V and 2 bases at J, with 17 bases between the two ends. Germline-derived CDR1 and CDR2 are MNHEY and SMNVEV (reference sequence). CDR3 amino acids: CASSRTKPVTYNEQFF. CDR3 DNA: TGTGCCAGCAGCCGAACGAAACCGGTGACCTACAATGAGCAGTTCTTC.

This chain joins TRBV11-2 and TRBJ2-7, with D uncertain. The CDR3 sequence is 14 residues long. Trimming took 8 bases from V and 4 from J, leaving 18 bases between them. Germline CDR1 and CDR2: SGHAT and FQNNGV. CDR3 region: CASELNGALYEQYF. CDR3 nucleotides: TGTGCCAGCGAGCTAAACGGAGCGCTTTACGAGCAGTACTTC.